This entry is about one TCR beta chain. Primers used in a second PCR of about 6 to 11 cycles were a sample-barcoded 5' primer and a J-beta primer mix. TCRdb ran MiXCR on the 5' RACE reads and lists one entry per CDR3 protein. The top ten clones hold about a sixth of a sample with some 710,000 distinct CDR3 sequences, about 46% of them seen once. CDR1 and CDR2 from the germline V gene are DFQATT and SNEGSKA (reference sequence). The V end was cut by 0 bases, the J end by 0 bases, with 11 bases between. CDR3 length: 16 amino acids. The source of the sample is a study of blood T cells in healthy people across ages.

The TCR comes from a man at least 80 years old in good health. Material: blood. The V call is TRBV20-1, the J call TRBJ1-4; D unclear. The DNA for the CDR3 is TGCAGTGCTAGAGAGTTTGACATCGCAACTAATGAAAAACTGTTTTTT. Translated, it gives CSAREFDIATNEKLFF.